Below, 21 T cell receptor beta chains from the same sample are listed, as sequenced in a study of shared clonotypes between healthy human individuals. Method: immunoSEQ multiplex PCR; TCRdb's copy keeps in-frame clones and lacks some. The top ten hold around 0.6% of the sample, which has fewer than 1.4 million clones, 78% seen once. Sequenced: memory CD4+ T cells from PBMCs. Described subset: CD45RA-negative fraction. The origin of the receptors is a man between 18 and 29 years old in good health. Some clones in this sample may be carry-over from other donors' samples.

The genes are TRBV6-5 and TRBJ2-7; 8 bases are shared with TRBD2. Looked up from germline, CDR1 is MNHEY and CDR2 is SVGAGI. The ends lost 0 bases at V and 5 bases at J; junction bases unmatched: 6. The CDR3 is made up of 15 amino acids. The CDR3 coding sequence is TGTGCCAGCAGTTACTCAGGCGGGAGGCGCCACGAGCAGTACTTC. Its protein is CASSYSGGRRHEQYF.

This clone was seen a handful of times. The CDR3 nucleotides read TGTGCCAGCAGTTTATGGACAGAGACTAACACTGAAGCTTTCTTT. This gives the protein CASSLWTETNTEAFF. The chain couples TRBV2 to TRBJ1-1, with a tentative D call TRBD1 (6 bases). The V end lost 5 bases, the J end lost 2 bases, and 15 bases lay between the germline ends. The CDR3 length is 15 residues. Per the germline V gene, CDR1 is SNHLY and CDR2 is FYNNEI.

The V and J genes are TRBV9 and TRBJ2-6; D possibly corresponds to TRBD1 (6 bases). Germline CDR1 reads SGDLS; CDR2 reads YYNGEE. The CDR3 loop spans 18 amino acids. The V gene lost 0 bases and the J gene lost 2 bases, with 15 bases spanning the gap. The CDR3 spells CASSVGWSAGAGANVLTF. Here the CDR3 DNA reads TGTGCCAGCAGCGTAGGTTGGAGTGCAGGGGCTGGGGCCAACGTCCTGACTTTC.

This clone was counted only a few times. This chain uses TRBV11-2 with TRBJ2-7, with unresolved D. Germline-derived CDR1 and CDR2 are SGHAT and FQNNGV. The CDR3 runs to 14 residues. V lost 4 bases, J lost 4 bases, and 14 bases lay in between. The CDR3 DNA reads as TGTGCCAGCAGCTCGACCACTGACGGATACGAGCAGTACTTC. This encodes CASSSTTDGYEQYF. The full variable domain, with the rest looked up from reference TRBV11-2 and TRBJ2-7, is EAGVAQSPRYKIIEKRQSVAFWCNPISGHATLYWYQQILGQGPKLLIQFQNNGVVDDSQLPKDRFSAERLKGVDSTLKIQPAKLEDSAVYLCASSSTTDGYEQYFGPGTRLTVT.

The chain combines TRBV10-3 with TRBJ2-3; 8 bases align to TRBD2. The CDR3 is 18 residues long. Germline lookup yields CDR1 ENHRY and CDR2 SYGVKD. With V trimmed by 7 bases and J by 3 bases, 18 bases remained unmatched. In DNA, the CDR3 is TGTGCCATCAAAGACGCCATAGGGGCGGGAGGACTAACAGATACGCAGTATTTT. It yields the protein CAIKDAIGAGGLTDTQYF.

This clone was seen ten or more times. The V gene is TRBV6-5, the J gene TRBJ1-2, with a tentative D call TRBD1 (6 bases). Germline V gene data show CDR1 as MNHEY and CDR2 as SVGAGI. V was clipped by 4 bases and J by 3 bases, with 9 bases between them. There are 13 residues in the CDR3. The CDR3 bases are TGTGCCAGCAGTTTAGGACAGTACTATGGCTACACCTTC. Its translation is CASSLGQYYGYTF.

The chain is built from TRBV4-2 and TRBJ2-1; D remains ambiguous. This CDR3 is built from 16 residues. With 0 bases removed from V and 4 bases from J, the gap between germline ends came to 13 bases. The germline gives CDR1 LGHNA, CDR2 YNFKEQ. The CDR3, as DNA: TGTGCCAGCAGCCAAGAGTTGGGGATTCAATACAATGAGCAGTTCTTC. Translated: CASSQELGIQYNEQFF.

V is TRBV5-1 and J is TRBJ1-2; 10 bases fit TRBD1. The V gene end was trimmed by 4 bases and the J gene end by 0 bases; junction bases not matched to a gene: 3. This CDR3 is built from 15 residues. Germline loops: CDR1 SGHRS, CDR2 YFSETQ. The CDR3 region has the DNA TGCGCCAGCAGCACGGGGACAGGGGCTAACTATGGCTACACCTTC. This sequence encodes CASSTGTGANYGYTF.

The chain uses TRBV28 and TRBJ2-5; possible D gene TRBD1, 6 bases. Germline V CDR1 and CDR2: MDHEN, SYDVKM. The germline V and J ends were trimmed by 8 bases and 6 bases, with 19 bases remaining between them. The CDR3 contains 14 residues. This CDR3 is CASAPTGIRKTQYF. CDR3 bases: TGTGCCAGCGCCCCAACAGGGATCAGAAAGACCCAGTACTTC.

This clone occurred many times. This chain uses TRBV20-1 with TRBJ1-4; D is unclear. Deletions cut 5 bases from V and 10 bases from J, with 11 bases between. The CDR3 covers 11 residues. Germline CDR1 reads DFQATT; CDR2 reads SNEGSKA (reference sequence). The CDR3 coding sequence is TGCAGTGCTGTCCGGACGGGAAAACTGTTTTTT. Protein product: CSAVRTGKLFF.

In DNA, the CDR3 is TGTGCCAGCAGGTCGAGAGGCGTAGGTGGCAATCAGCCCCAGCATTTT. Its translation is CASRSRGVGGNQPQHF. This chain connects TRBV28 to TRBJ1-5; no reliable D call. V shed 6 bases and J shed 2 bases, with 17 bases lying between them. The germline V gene encodes CDR1 MDHEN and CDR2 SYDVKM. This CDR3 is built from 16 residues.

The chain joins TRBV5-1 to TRBJ1-4; weak D call: TRBD1 (5 bases). Between the trimmed V and J ends, which lost 0 bases and 3 bases, there was a span of 6 bases. Germline assignment: CDR1 SGHRS and CDR2 YFSETQ. CDR3 size: 14 residues. The CDR3 DNA sequence: TGCGCCAGCAGCTTGGAGACAGCTAATGAAAAACTGTTTTTT. Translation: CASSLETANEKLFF.

V gene TRBV5-1 combines with J gene TRBJ2-1, with D perhaps assigned TRBD1 or TRBD2 (6 bases each). This CDR3 is built from 13 residues. Germline V CDR1 and CDR2: SGHRS, YFSETQ. Deletions cut 4 bases from V and 8 bases from J, with 13 bases between. This CDR3 reads CASSRGGIDEQFF. The CDR3 DNA reads TGCGCCAGCAGCCGAGGGGGGATTGATGAGCAGTTCTTC.

The J gene is TRBJ1-5, the V gene TRBV27, with a weak D call TRBD1 (6 bases). V shed 6 bases and J shed 0 bases, with 12 bases lying between them. Germline V gene data show CDR1 as MNHEY and CDR2 as SMNVEV (reference sequence). The CDR3 extends over 15 amino acids. Here the CDR3 DNA reads TGTGCCAGCAGAGGAGGACAGACTAGCAATCAGCCCCAGCATTTT. It is translated as CASRGGQTSNQPQHF.

This clone was counted between two and nine times. This sequence joins TRBV4-1 and TRBJ2-3; D is possibly TRBD1 (6 bases). Germline values: CDR1 MGHRA, CDR2 YSYEKL. Deletions cut 0 bases from V and 2 bases from J, with 12 bases between. The CDR3 covers 16 residues. The CDR3 loop is CASSQDLWGHTDTQYF. CDR3 nucleotides: TGCGCCAGCAGCCAAGATCTTTGGGGACACACAGATACGCAGTATTTT.

The chain recombines TRBV5-1 with TRBJ2-4, with a tentative D call TRBD1 (6 bases). Trimming took 0 bases from V and 6 from J, leaving 10 bases between them. The germline V gene encodes CDR1 SGHRS and CDR2 YFSETQ. The CDR3 spans 14 residues. CDR3 protein: CASSLATGLNIQYF. CDR3 DNA: TGCGCCAGCAGCTTGGCCACAGGGTTAAACATTCAGTACTTC. The complete variable domain, with remaining parts taken from reference TRBV5-1 and TRBJ2-4, reads KAGVTQTPRYLIKTRGQQVTLSCSPISGHRSVSWYQQTPGQGLQFLFEYFSETQRNKGNFPGRFSGRQFSNSRSEMNVSTLELGDSALYLCASSLATGLNIQYFGAGTRLSVL.

The chain employs TRBV6-1 and TRBJ1-5; 9 nucleotides line up with TRBD1. V gave up 6 bases and J gave up 6 bases; unmatched junction bases: 9. Per the germline V gene, CDR1 is MNHNS and CDR2 is SASEGT. The CDR3 covers 15 residues. CDR3 nucleotides: TGTGCCAGCAGAGACGGACAGGGGTGGATTCAGCCCCAGCATTTT. Translating it yields CASRDGQGWIQPQHF.

The rearrangement joins TRBV18 to TRBJ2-3, with 9 bases aligning to TRBD2. Trimming at V came to 2 bases and at J to 1 base, leaving 4 bases not matched to a gene. This CDR3 region has 16 residues. From germline, CDR1 is KGHSH and CDR2 LQKENI. CDR3 bases: TGTGCCAGCTCACCAGCAAGACTAGCGGGCACAGATACGCAGTATTTT. It specifies CASSPARLAGTDTQYF.

The chain links TRBV30 to TRBJ2-1; D is uncertain. The V end was cut by 1 base, the J end by 4 bases, with 17 bases between. Per germline, CDR1 GTSNPN and CDR2 SVGIG (reference sequence). The CDR3 covers 16 residues. The CDR3 DNA follows: TGTGCCTGGAGTGCCTCCTTCTCTACGCCGTACAATGAGCAGTTCTTC. Amino acids: CAWSASFSTPYNEQFF.

The chain joins TRBV5-8 to TRBJ2-1; 16 nucleotides agree with TRBD2. The trim removed 4 bases at V and 7 bases at J, leaving 5 bases unmatched. The germline V gene encodes CDR1 SGHTS and CDR2 YDEGEE. The CDR3 runs 16 residues. DNA for the CDR3: TGTGCCAGCAGCCGAGGGACTAGCGGGAGGGGAAATGAGCAGTTCTTC. Its translation is CASSRGTSGRGNEQFF.

This chain links TRBV2 with TRBJ2-3; TRBD2 matches at 7 bases. Germline V gene sequence: CDR1 SNHLY, CDR2 FYNNEI. Unmatched junction bases numbered 9, after V lost 6 bases and J lost 3 bases. CDR3 size: 15 residues. The CDR3: CASRGTTRGTDTQYF. CDR3 sequence (DNA): TGTGCCAGCAGGGGGACTACCCGGGGTACAGATACGCAGTATTTT. Full variable domain (rest looked up from reference TRBV2 and TRBJ2-3): EPEVTQTPSHQVTQMGQEVILRCVPISNHLYFYWYRQILGQKVEFLVSFYNNEISEKSEIFDDQFSVERPDGSNFTLKIRSTKLEDSAMYFCASRGTTRGTDTQYFGPGTRLTVL.